Sequencing of this TCR beta chain was carried out in a study of T cells after yellow fever vaccination. This clonotype showed up many times. The CDR3 consists of 15 residues. V lost 4 bases, J lost 0 bases, and 10 bases lay in between. CDR1 and CDR2 (germline): SEHNR, FQNEAQ (reference sequence). TCRdb reanalysed the 5' RACE reads using MiXCR and keeps one entry per CDR3 protein. The sample has 100,000 to 150,000 distinct CDR3 sequences; 13% to 15% are singletons. This specimen consisted of CD8+ T cells sorted from PBMCs, obtained 5 days after the yellow fever booster vaccination. V is TRBV7-9 and J is TRBJ1-5; D is uncertain. The sequence came from a man younger than 35 who received the YFV17D yellow fever vaccine. DNA of the CDR3: TGTGCCAGCAGCTCTGCAGACCATAGCAATCAGCCCCAGCATTTT. It yields the protein CASSSADHSNQPQHF.